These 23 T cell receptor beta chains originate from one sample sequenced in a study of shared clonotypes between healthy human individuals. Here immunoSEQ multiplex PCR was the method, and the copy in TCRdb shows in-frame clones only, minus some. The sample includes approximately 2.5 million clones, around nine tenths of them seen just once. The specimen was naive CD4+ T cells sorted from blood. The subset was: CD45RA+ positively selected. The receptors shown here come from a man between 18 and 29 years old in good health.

CDR3 protein: CASSLVVRTYEQYF. The CDR3 region has the DNA TGTGCCAGCAGCTTGGTCGTAAGAACCTACGAGCAGTACTTC. This chain uses TRBV5-5 with TRBJ2-7, with no clear D. CDR3 length: 14 residues. Trimming stripped 0 bases from V and 2 bases from J, with 9 bases between. The germline gives CDR1 SGHKS, CDR2 YYEKEE (reference sequence).

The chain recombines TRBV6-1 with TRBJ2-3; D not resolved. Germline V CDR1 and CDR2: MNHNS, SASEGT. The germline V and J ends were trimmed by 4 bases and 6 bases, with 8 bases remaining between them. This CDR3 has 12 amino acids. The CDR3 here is CASSGLSDTQYF. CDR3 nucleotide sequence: TGTGCCAGCAGTGGACTTTCGGATACGCAGTATTTT.

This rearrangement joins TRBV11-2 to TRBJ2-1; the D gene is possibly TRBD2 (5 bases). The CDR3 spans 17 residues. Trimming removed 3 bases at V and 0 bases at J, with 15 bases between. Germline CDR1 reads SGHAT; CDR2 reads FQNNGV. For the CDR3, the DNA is TGTGCCAGCAGCTTCTTAGGGCGGAGGAGCTCCTACAATGAGCAGTTCTTC. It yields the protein CASSFLGRRSSYNEQFF.

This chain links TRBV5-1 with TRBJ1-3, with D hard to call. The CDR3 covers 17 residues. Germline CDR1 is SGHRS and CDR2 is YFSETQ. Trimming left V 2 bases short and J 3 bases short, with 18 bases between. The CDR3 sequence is CASSLKRNTKDGNTIYF. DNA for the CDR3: TGCGCCAGCAGCTTAAAAAGGAACACCAAGGATGGAAACACCATATATTTT.

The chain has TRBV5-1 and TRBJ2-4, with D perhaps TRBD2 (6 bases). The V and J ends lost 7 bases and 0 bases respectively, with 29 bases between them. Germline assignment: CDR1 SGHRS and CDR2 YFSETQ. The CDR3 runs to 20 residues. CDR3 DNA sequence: TGCGCCAGCGCGGTGGAGGCTAGCGCCGAAATCATACTAGCCAAAAACATTCAGTACTTC. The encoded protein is CASAVEASAEIILAKNIQYF.

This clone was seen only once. The CDR3 is CASSFANSPLHF. DNA for the CDR3: TGTGCCAGCAGTTTCGCCAATTCACCCCTCCACTTT. The chain has TRBV28 and TRBJ1-6; D call uncertain. There are 12 residues in the CDR3. Trimming cost V 3 bases and J 7 bases, with 4 bases left between them. Germline CDR1 is MDHEN and CDR2 is SYDVKM. The variable domain in full, completed from reference TRBV28 and TRBJ1-6, reads DVKVTQSSRYLVKRTGEKVFLECVQDMDHENMFWYRQDPGLGLRLIYFSYDVKMKEKGDIPEGYSVSREKKERFSLILESASTNQTSMYLCASSFANSPLHFGNGTRLTVT.

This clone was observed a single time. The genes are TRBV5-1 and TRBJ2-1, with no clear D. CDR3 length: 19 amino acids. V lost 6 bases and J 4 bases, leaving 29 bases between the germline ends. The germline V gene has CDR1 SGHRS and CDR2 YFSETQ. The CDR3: CASTLMGLEGVKGYNEQFF. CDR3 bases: TGCGCCAGCACCCTCATGGGGTTAGAAGGTGTTAAAGGATACAATGAGCAGTTCTTC.

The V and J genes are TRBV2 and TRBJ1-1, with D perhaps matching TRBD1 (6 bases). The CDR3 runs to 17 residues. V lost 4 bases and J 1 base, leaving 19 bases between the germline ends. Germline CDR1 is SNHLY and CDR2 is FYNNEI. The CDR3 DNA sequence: TGTGCCAGCAGTGGACTTCCGGCAGGGGTAGGGAACACTGAAGCTTTCTTT. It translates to CASSGLPAGVGNTEAFF.

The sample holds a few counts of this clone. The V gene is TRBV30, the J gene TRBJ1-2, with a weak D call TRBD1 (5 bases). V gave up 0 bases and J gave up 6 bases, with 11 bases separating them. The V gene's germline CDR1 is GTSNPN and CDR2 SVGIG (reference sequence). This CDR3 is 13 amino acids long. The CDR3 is CAWSVRGTDGYTF. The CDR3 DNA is TGTGCCTGGAGTGTCAGAGGGACGGATGGCTACACCTTC.

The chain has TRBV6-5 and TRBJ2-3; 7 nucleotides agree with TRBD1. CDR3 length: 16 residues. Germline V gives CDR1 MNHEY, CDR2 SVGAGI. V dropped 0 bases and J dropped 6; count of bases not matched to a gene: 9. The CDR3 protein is CASSYSMGQGVDTQYF. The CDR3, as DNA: TGTGCCAGCAGTTACTCGATGGGGCAGGGGGTTGATACGCAGTATTTT.

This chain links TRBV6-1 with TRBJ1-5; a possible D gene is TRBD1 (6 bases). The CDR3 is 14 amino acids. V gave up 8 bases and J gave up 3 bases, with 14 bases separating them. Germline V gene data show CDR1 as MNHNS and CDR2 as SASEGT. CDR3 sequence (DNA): TGTGCCAGCGCTTTGCAGGGGTACAATCAGCCCCAGCATTTT. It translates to CASALQGYNQPQHF.

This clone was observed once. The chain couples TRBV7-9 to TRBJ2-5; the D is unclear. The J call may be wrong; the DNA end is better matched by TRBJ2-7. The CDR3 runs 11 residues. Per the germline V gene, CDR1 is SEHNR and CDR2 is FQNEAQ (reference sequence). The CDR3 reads CASSSVYEQYF. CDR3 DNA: TGTGCCAGCAGCTCTGTCTACGAGCAGTACTTC.

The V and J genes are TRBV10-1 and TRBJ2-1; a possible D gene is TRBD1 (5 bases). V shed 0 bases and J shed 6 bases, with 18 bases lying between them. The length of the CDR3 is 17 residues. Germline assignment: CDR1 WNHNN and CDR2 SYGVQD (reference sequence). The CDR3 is CASSESGLGQHPNEQFF. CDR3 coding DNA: TGCGCCAGCAGTGAGTCGGGGTTAGGACAACATCCCAATGAGCAGTTCTTC.

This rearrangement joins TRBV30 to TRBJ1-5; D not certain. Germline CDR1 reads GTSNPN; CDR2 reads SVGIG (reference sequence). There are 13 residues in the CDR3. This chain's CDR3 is CAADPGSGQPQHF. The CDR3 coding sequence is TGTGCGGCAGATCCCGGGAGCGGTCAGCCCCAGCATTTT.

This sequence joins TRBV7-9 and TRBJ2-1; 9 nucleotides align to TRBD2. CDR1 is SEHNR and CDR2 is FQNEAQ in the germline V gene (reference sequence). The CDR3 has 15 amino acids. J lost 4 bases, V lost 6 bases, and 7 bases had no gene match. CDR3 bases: TGTGCCAGCAGTGAAATAGCGGGAGCTTACAATGAGCAGTTCTTC. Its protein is CASSEIAGAYNEQFF.

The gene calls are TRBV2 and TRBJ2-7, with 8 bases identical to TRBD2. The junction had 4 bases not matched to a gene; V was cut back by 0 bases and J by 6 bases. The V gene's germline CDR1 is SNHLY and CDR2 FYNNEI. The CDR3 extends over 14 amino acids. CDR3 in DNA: TGTGCCAGCAGTGAAGCTGTTAGCGGGGTCGAGCAGTACTTC. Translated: CASSEAVSGVEQYF.

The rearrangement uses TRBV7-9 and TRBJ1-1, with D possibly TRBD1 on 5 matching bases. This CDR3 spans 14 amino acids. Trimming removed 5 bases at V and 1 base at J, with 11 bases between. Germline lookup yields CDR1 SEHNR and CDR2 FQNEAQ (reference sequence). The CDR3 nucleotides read TGTGCCAGCAGCCAGACAGATTCGAACACTGAAGCTTTCTTT. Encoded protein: CASSQTDSNTEAFF. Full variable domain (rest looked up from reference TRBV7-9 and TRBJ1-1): DTGVSQNPRHKITKRGQNVTFRCDPISEHNRLYWYRQTLGQGPEFLTYFQNEAQLEKSRLLSDRFSAERPKGSFSTLEIQRTEQGDSAMYLCASSQTDSNTEAFFGQGTRLTVV.

This CDR3 reads CASSPQGINAYREQYF. The CDR3 coding sequence is TGTGCCAGTAGTCCTCAGGGGATTAACGCCTACCGCGAGCAGTACTTC. V and J are TRBV19 and TRBJ2-7; D is perhaps TRBD1 (6 bases). Germline V gene lookup returns CDR1 LNHDA and CDR2 SQIVND (reference sequence). The CDR3 has 16 amino acids. V lost 5 bases, J lost 6 bases, and 23 bases lay in between.

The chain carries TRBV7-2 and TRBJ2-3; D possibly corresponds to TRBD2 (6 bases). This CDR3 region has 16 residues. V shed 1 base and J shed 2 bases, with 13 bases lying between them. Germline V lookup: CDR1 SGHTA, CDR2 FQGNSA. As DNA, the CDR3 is TGTGCCAGCAGCTTAGTTTCGGGACTCAACACAGATACGCAGTATTTT. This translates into CASSLVSGLNTDTQYF.

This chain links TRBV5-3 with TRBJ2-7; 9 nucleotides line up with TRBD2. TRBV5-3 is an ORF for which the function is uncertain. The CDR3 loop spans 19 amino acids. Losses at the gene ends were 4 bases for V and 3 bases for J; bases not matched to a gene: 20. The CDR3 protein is CARSPRSTLVAGDGYEQYF. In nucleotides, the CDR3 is TGTGCCAGAAGCCCTAGATCAACACTAGTAGCGGGAGATGGCTACGAGCAGTACTTC.

CDR3 in DNA: TGCGCCAGCAGCTTGGCGGGCAGCGCGACCAGCTATGGCTACACCTTC. Its translation: CASSLAGSATSYGYTF. The J gene is TRBJ1-2, the V gene TRBV5-1; D gene unclear. CDR3 length: 16 amino acids. V lost 0 bases and J lost 4, with 16 bases in between. Germline-derived CDR1 and CDR2 are SGHRS and YFSETQ.

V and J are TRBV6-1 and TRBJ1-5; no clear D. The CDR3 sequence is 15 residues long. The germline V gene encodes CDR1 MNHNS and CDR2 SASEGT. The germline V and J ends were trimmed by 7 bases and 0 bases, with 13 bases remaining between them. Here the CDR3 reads CASTLPGNSNQPQHF. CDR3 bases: TGTGCCAGCACCCTCCCGGGGAATAGCAATCAGCCCCAGCATTTT.

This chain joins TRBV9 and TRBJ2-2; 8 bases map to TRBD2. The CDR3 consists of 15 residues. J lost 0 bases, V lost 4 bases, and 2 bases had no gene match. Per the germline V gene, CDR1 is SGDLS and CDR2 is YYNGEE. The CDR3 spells CASSISGTNTGELFF. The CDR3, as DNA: TGTGCCAGCAGCATTAGCGGGACGAACACCGGGGAGCTGTTTTTT.